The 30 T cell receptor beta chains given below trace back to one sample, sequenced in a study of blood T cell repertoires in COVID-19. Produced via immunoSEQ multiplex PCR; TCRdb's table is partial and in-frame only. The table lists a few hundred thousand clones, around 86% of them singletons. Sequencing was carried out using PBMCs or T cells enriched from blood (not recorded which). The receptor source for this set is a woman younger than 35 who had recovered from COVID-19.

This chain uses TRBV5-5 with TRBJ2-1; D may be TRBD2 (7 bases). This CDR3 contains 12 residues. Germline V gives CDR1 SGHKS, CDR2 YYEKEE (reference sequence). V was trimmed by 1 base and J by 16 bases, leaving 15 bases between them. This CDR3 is CASSLPGGRQFF. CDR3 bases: TGTGCCAGCAGCTTGCCGGGGGGCCGTCAATTCTTC.

CDR3 nucleotide sequence: TGTGCCAGCAGCCCGGGGACAGGCAATCAGCCCCAGCATTTT. It codes for CASSPGTGNQPQHF. The chain combines TRBV27 with TRBJ1-5, with 7 positions matching TRBD1. Germline V gene data show CDR1 as MNHEY and CDR2 as SMNVEV (reference sequence). J gave up 2 bases and V 6 bases, and 4 bases lay outside the gene matches. This CDR3 contains 14 residues.

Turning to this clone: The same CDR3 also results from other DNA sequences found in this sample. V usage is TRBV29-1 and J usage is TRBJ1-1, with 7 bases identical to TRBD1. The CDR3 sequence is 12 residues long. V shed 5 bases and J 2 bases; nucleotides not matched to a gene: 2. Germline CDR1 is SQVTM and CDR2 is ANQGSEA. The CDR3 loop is CSVRTGNTEAFF. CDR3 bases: TGCAGCGTTCGGACAGGAAACACTGAAGCTTTCTTT.

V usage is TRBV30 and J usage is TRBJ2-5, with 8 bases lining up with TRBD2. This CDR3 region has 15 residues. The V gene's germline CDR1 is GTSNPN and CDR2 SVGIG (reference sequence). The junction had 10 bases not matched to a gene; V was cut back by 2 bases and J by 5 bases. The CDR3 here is CAWSSLAGFWETQYF. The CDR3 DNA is TGTGCCTGGAGTAGCCTAGCGGGTTTTTGGGAGACCCAGTACTTC.

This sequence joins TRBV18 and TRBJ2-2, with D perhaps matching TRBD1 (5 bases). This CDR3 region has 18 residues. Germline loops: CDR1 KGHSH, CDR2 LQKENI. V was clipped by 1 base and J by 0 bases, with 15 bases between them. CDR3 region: CASSPLVRGRTNTGELFF. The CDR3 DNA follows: TGTGCCAGCTCACCACTAGTTAGGGGCCGAACGAACACCGGGGAGCTGTTTTTT.

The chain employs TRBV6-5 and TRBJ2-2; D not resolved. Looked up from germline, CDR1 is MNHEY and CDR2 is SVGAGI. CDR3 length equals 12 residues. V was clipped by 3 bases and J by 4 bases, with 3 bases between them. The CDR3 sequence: CASSYSTGELFF. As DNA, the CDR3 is TGTGCCAGCAGTTATAGCACCGGGGAGCTGTTTTTT.

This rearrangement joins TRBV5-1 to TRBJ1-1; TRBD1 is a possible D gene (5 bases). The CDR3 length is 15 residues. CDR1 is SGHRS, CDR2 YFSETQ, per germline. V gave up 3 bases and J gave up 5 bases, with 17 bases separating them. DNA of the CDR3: TGCGCCAGCAGCTCTACCCGGGGGAGGGAGACTGAAGCTTTCTTT. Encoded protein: CASSSTRGRETEAFF. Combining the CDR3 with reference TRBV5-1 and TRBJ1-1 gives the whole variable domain KAGVTQTPRYLIKTRGQQVTLSCSPISGHRSVSWYQQTPGQGLQFLFEYFSETQRNKGNFPGRFSGRQFSNSRSEMNVSTLELGDSALYLCASSSTRGRETEAFFGQGTRLTVV.

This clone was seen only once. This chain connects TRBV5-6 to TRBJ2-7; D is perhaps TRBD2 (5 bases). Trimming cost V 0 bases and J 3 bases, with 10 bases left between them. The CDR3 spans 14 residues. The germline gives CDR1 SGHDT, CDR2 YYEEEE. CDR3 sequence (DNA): TGTGCCAGCAGCTTGGGTGGGAGTATCTACGAGCAGTACTTC. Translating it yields CASSLGGSIYEQYF. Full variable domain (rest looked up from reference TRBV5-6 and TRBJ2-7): DAGVTQSPTHLIKTRGQQVTLRCSPKSGHDTVSWYQQALGQGPQFIFQYYEEEERQRGNFPDRFSGHQFPNYSSELNVNALLLGDSALYLCASSLGGSIYEQYFGPGTRLTVT.

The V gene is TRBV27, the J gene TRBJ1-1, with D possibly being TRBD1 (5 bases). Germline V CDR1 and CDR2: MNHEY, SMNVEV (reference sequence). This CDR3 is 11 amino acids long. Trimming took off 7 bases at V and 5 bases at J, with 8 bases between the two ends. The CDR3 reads CASTRGTEAFF. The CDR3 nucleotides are TGTGCCAGCACCCGGGGGACTGAAGCTTTCTTT.

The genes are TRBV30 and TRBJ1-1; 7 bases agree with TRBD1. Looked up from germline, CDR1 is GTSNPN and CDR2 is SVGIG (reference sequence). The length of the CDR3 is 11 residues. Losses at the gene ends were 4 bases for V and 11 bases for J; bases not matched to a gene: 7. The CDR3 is CAWNRGVKAFF. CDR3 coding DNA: TGTGCCTGGAACAGGGGAGTGAAGGCTTTCTTT.

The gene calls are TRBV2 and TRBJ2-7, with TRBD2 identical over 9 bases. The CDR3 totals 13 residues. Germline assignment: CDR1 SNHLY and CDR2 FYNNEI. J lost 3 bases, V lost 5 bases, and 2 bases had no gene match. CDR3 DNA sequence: TGTGCCAGCAGTAGCGGGGGGCTCTACGAGCAGTACTTC. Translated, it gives CASSSGGLYEQYF. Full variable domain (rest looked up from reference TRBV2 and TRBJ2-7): EPEVTQTPSHQVTQMGQEVILRCVPISNHLYFYWYRQILGQKVEFLVSFYNNEISEKSEIFDDQFSVERPDGSNFTLKIRSTKLEDSAMYFCASSSGGLYEQYFGPGTRLTVT.

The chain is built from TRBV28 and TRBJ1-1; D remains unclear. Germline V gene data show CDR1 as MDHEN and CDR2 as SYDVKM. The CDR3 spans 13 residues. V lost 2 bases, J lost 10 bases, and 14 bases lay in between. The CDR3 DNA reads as TGTGCCAGCAGTTTAAATGAAGCAAATGGAGCTTTCTTT. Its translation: CASSLNEANGAFF.

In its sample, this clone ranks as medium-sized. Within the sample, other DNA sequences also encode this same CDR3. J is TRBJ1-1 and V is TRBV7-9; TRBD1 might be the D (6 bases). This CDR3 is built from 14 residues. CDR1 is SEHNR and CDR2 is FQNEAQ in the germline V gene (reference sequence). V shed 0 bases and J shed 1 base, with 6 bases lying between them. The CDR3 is CASSLARGNTEAFF. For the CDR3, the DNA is TGTGCCAGCAGCTTAGCCAGGGGGAACACTGAAGCTTTCTTT. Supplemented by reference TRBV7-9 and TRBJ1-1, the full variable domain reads DTGVSQNPRHKITKRGQNVTFRCDPISEHNRLYWYRQTLGQGPEFLTYFQNEAQLEKSRLLSDRFSAERPKGSFSTLEIQRTEQGDSAMYLCASSLARGNTEAFFGQGTRLTVV.

CDR3 amino acids: CAAVGDSPEAFF. The CDR3, as DNA: TGTGCCGCGGTGGGGGACAGTCCTGAAGCTTTCTTT. The genes are TRBV19 and TRBJ1-1; 7 bases are shared with TRBD1. CDR1 is LNHDA and CDR2 is SQIVND in the germline V gene (reference sequence). J lost 6 bases, V lost 11 bases, and 9 bases had no gene match. The length of the CDR3 is 12 residues.

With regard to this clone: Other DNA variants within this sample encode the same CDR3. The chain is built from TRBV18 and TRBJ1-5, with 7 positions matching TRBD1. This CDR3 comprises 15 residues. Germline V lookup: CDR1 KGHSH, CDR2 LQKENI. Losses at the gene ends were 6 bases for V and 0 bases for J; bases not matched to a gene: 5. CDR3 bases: TGTGCCAGCTCGCCGACAGGGAATAGCAATCAGCCCCAGCATTTT. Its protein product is CASSPTGNSNQPQHF.

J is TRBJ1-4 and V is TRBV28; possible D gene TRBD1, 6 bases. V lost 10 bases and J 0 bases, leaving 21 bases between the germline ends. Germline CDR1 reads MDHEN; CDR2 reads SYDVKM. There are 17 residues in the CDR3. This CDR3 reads CATFPLQGSATNEKLFF. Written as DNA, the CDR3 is TGTGCCACCTTCCCCTTACAGGGATCTGCAACTAATGAAAAACTGTTTTTT. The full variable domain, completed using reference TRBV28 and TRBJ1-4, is DVKVTQSSRYLVKRTGEKVFLECVQDMDHENMFWYRQDPGLGLRLIYFSYDVKMKEKGDIPEGYSVSREKKERFSLILESASTNQTSMYLCATFPLQGSATNEKLFFGSGTQLSVL.

CDR3 nucleotides: TGTGCCAGCAGCCATCCCCTGGGGGGAGCCGGGCTAAAGCAGTACTTC. This gives the protein CASSHPLGGAGLKQYF. The rearrangement uses TRBV3-1 (or the pseudogene TRBV3-2) and TRBJ2-7; D may be TRBD2 (6 bases). V was shortened by 3 bases and J by 8 bases, with 23 bases between the two germline ends. The germline V gene encodes CDR1 LGHDT and CDR2 YNNKEL (reference sequence). CDR3 size: 16 residues.

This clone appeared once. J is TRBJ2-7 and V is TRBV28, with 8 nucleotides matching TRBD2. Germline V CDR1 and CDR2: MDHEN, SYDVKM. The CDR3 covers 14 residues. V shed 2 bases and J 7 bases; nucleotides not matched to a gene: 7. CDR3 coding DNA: TGTGCCAGCAGTTTAGGCGGGAGGTGGTTGGAGCAGTACTTC. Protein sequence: CASSLGGRWLEQYF.

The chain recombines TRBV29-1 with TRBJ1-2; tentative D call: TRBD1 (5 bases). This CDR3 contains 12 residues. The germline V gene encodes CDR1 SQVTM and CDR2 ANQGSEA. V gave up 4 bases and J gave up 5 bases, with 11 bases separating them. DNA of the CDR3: TGCAGCGTTGGGGGGGGATTATATGGCTACACCTTC. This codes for CSVGGGLYGYTF.

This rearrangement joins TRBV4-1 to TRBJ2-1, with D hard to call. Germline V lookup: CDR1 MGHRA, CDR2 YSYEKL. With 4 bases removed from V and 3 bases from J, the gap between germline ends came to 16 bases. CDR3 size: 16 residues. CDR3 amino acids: CASSPSPADHYNEQFF. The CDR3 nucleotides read TGCGCCAGCAGCCCCTCACCGGCGGATCACTACAATGAGCAGTTCTTC.

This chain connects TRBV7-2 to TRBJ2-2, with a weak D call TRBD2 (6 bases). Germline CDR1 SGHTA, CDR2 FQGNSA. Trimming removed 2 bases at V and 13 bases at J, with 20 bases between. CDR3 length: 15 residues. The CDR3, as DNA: TGTGCCAGCAGCTTACCCTCGGGACTGCCAGTGGGGCTGTTTTTT. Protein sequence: CASSLPSGLPVGLFF.

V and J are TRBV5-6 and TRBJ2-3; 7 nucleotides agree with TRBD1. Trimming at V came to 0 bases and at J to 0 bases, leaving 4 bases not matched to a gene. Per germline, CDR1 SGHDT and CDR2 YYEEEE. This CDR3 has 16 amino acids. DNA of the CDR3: TGTGCCAGCAGCTTGGCGACAGGGCTTAGCACAGATACGCAGTATTTT. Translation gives CASSLATGLSTDTQYF.

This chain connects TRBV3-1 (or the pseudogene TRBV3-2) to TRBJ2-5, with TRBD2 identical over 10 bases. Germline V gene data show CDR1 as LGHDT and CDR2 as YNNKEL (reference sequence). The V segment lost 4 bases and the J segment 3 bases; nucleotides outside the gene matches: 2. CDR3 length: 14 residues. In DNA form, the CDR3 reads TGTGCCAGCAGCCCTAGCGGGAGTAAAGAGACCCAGTACTTC. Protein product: CASSPSGSKETQYF.

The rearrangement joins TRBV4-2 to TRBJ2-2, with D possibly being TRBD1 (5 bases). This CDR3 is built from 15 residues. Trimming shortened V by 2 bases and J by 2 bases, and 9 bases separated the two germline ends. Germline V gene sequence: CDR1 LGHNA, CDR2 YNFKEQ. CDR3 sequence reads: CASSQYGANTGELFF. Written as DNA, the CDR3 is TGTGCCAGCAGCCAATATGGGGCCAACACCGGGGAGCTGTTTTTT.

CDR3 DNA sequence: TGTGCCAGCAGCTTAGCGGGAAACAATGAGCAGTTCTTC. Translation gives CASSLAGNNEQFF. The genes are TRBV11-2 and TRBJ2-1; weak D call: TRBD2 (5 bases). Germline CDR1 reads SGHAT; CDR2 reads FQNNGV. Trimming stripped 1 base from V and 5 bases from J, with 6 bases between. The CDR3 runs to 13 residues.

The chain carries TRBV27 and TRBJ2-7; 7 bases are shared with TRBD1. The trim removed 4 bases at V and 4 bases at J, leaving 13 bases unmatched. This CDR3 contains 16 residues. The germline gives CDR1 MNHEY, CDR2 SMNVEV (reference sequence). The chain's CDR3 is CASSSLTGIPLYEQYF. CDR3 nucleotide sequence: TGTGCCAGCAGTTCCCTGACAGGGATCCCCCTTTACGAGCAGTACTTC.

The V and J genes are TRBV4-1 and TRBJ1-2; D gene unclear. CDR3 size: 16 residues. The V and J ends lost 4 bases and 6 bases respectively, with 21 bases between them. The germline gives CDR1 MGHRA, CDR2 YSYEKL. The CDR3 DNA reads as TGCGCCAGCAGCCTAGGCCCCGGGCAGGAGGTTAATGGCTACACCTTC. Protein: CASSLGPGQEVNGYTF.

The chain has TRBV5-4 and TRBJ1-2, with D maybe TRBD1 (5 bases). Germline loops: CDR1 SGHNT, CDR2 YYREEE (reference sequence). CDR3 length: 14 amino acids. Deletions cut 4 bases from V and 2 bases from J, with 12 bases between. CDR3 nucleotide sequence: TGTGCCAGCAGCCTCGGGGGGACCAACTATGGCTACACCTTC. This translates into CASSLGGTNYGYTF.

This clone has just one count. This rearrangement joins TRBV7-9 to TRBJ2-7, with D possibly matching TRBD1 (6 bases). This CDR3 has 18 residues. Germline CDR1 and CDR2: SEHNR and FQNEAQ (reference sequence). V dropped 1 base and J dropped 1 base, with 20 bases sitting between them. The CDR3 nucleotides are TGTGCCAGCAGCTTAGAGTCCAGGGTAAGGGGGTTGTCCTACGAGCAGTACTTC. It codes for CASSLESRVRGLSYEQYF.

CDR3 sequence: CASSIRGDTEAFF. In nucleotides, the CDR3 is TGTGCCAGTAGTATCAGGGGGGACACTGAAGCTTTCTTT. This chain joins TRBV19 and TRBJ1-1; TRBD1 matches at 7 bases. Germline V gives CDR1 LNHDA, CDR2 SQIVND (reference sequence). J gave up 3 bases and V 3 bases, and 1 base lay outside the gene matches. The CDR3 spans 13 residues.